This T cell receptor beta chain was sequenced for a study of shared clonotypes between healthy human individuals (dated by TCRdb to the early 2020s). Regarding the complete study: A couple of women and a few men aged 18 to 49 years were included in the cohort. For each donor, three plates each were used for CD4 naive and CD4 memory, two plates were used for CD8 naive, and one plate was used for CD8 memory. The study deeply sequenced blood TCR repertoires of several healthy adults to estimate repertoire size and the extent of clonotype sharing between individuals. Libraries were prepared and TCR repertoires were sequenced by different laboratories using diverse techniques, in order to increase sequencing depth and limit assay-specific biases. Each donor's leukapheresis produced roughly between roughly 0.9 and 8.9 billion PBMCs. The research as a whole found: Compared with non-shared clonotypes, the clonotypes found in all four sorted-subset donors had higher generation probabilities. Pairwise subsampling indicated that sequencing depth was expected to affect the degree of clonotype sharing among donors. Because the study included a small number of donors, the genetic and exposure-history diversity represented was limited. Sampling was restricted to blood, and TCR repertoires in tissue are likely to differ from TCR repertoires in blood. Rarefaction of sorted-subset datasets indicated incomplete sequencing despite the large sequencing depth. Larger estimated clonotype richness was generally found for naive subsets than for memory subsets. Sharing across a few donors was observed for approximately 5% of naive CD4, 3% to 4% of naive CD8, 2.3% of memory CD4, and less than 0.45% of memory CD8 clonotypes.

Notes on this clone: Its antigen has not been determined. No quality values exist for individual bases; no much larger clone is one base distant.

The donors were healthy, HIV-negative adults who had no recently reported acute infections or vaccinations. Every donor was a Caucasian adult residing in Nashville, Tennessee, USA. Magnetic negative selection was used to enrich CD4+ T cells, after which naive cells were positively selected on CD45RA and the negative fraction became the memory subset. Blood was collected by leukapheresis, and PBMCs were isolated by Ficoll-Histopaque density gradient centrifugation and then cryopreserved in liquid nitrogen vapor phase. Analytical flow cytometry was used to check the purity and quantity of every magnetically sorted T cell population. Each sorted fraction had its genomic DNA isolated and then quantified by UV absorbance on a Nanodrop 2000c. TCR CDR3 regions were amplified from genomic DNA by multiplex PCR using the deep immunoSEQ assay. Genomic DNA extracted from each cell subset was distributed evenly over all wells of several immunoSEQ 96-well plates, and each plate served as one replicate. For sorted subsets, 150 to 200 ng genomic DNA, equal to 30,000 to 35,000 T cell genomes, was loaded into each replicate PCR. The purified libraries were quantified using a Qubit 3.0 fluorometer, sized with a Bioanalyzer 2100, and then quantified again using the KAPA Library Quantification kit. Every immunoSEQ 96-well plate was sequenced on a separate single-read 150-cycle Illumina NextSeq 550 flow cell. The study's own analysis went as follows. The immunoSEQ output contained only junctional sequences without quality scores, so filtering could not match that applied to full-length reads. To assign V/J genes and CDR3, sequences were annotated using PyIR, a Python wrapper for IgBLAST v1.9, with IMGT germline references. Any read was removed if the V/J assignment was weak (E-value above 1e-6), the CDR3 was missing, or the read contained stop codons, out-of-frame junctions, or ambiguous translated residues. V3J clonotypes were defined as sequences sharing an identical inferred V gene, J gene, and CDR3 amino acid sequence. To compute the percentage overlap between repertoires, the number of shared unique clonotypes was divided by the size of the smaller repertoire. Richness of each repertoire was evaluated using RTK rarefaction, the Chao1 estimator, and Recon v2.1 estimates of unobserved clonotypes. For all TCRbeta clonotypes obtained by the gDNA method from a few donors, generation probabilities were computed with OLGA. TCRdb mirrors the immuneACCESS table, restricted to in-frame sequences. Some clones are absent from its copies; in checked studies, under half trace to an unresolved V gene, and the reason for the others is unknown. That table supplies the V and J calls and clone size; D and trimming were determined from the DNA. This sample is represented by hundreds of thousands of clones; roughly 97% of them were singletons. The top ten clonotypes cover 0.057% of the sample.

Cut back by 5 bases and 1 base, the V and J ends lie 25 bases apart. CDR1 and CDR2, per the germline V gene, are SGHRS and YFSETQ. The CDR3 holds 19 amino acids from the cysteine to the phenylalanine. Only CDR3 DNA is held: 57 bases, read in frame from base 1. This TCR was recovered from a young woman in good health. Sample: naive CD4+ T cells sorted from blood. Explained via the paper, the cell subset or site label denotes: CD45RA+ positively selected. Recombination connected TRBV5-1 to TRBJ1-5; the D gene identity is not certain. The DNA sequence is as follows: TGCGCCAGCAGGCGGGGTGGGTGGGGTCGCGATTTGAGCAATCAGCCCCAGCATTTT. This codes for CASRRGGWGRDLSNQPQHF.